The rows below give T cell receptor beta chains drawn from one sample of a study of CDR3 diversity in severe acne. One entry per CDR3 protein results from TCRdb running MiXCR on the PCR reads. Of some 84,000 distinct CDR3 sequences detected, under 65% appear once; the ten largest clones hold more than 13%. The sample was blood. These receptors came from a male donor in good health, without acne. Both conserved end residues are part of each CDR3. D genes are given only for firm matches. Size is omitted from some rows. Given values are once, few, many or a class for expanded clones.

d_call,v_call,clone_size,j_call,cdr3_aa,cdr3_nt
TRBD1,TRBV20-1,.,TRBJ1-3,CSAGGDRDGGNTVYF,TGCAGTGCTGGGGGGGACAGGGATGGTGGAAACACCGTATATTTT
TRBD1,TRBV9,few,TRBJ1-5,CASSGTGAQGQPQHF,TGTGCCAGCAGCGGCACAGGGGCGCAGGGTCAGCCCCAGCATTTT
.,TRBV20-1,.,TRBJ1-6,CSALPGLAGGPPLHF,TGCAGTGCTCTTCCGGGACTAGCGGGAGGGCCACCCCTCCACTTT
TRBD1,TRBV20-1,once,TRBJ2-2,CSARGDRGFDYGELFF,TGCAGTGCTAGGGGGGACAGGGGGTTTGACTACGGGGAGCTGTTTTTT
TRBD2,TRBV5-4,.,TRBJ2-1,CASSLPSGSGGHEQFF,TGTGCCAGCAGCTTGCCTAGCGGGAGCGGAGGTCATGAGCAGTTCTTC
.,TRBV5-1,.,TRBJ1-2,CASGEDYGYTF,TGCGCCAGCGGGGAGGACTATGGCTACACCTTC
.,TRBV19,.,TRBJ1-2,CASSRGPNYGCTF,TGTGCCAGTAGCCGGGGCCCGAACTATGGCTGCACCTTC
.,TRBV11-3,once,TRBJ1-3,CASKGGLLRNTIYF,TGTGCCAGCAAGGGGGGCCTTTTACGAAACACCATATATTTT
TRBD1,TRBV24-1,.,TRBJ2-2,CATSADRGTGELFF,TGTGCCACCAGTGCCGACAGGGGCACCGGGGAGCTGTTTTTT
.,TRBV4-3,.,TRBJ1-2,CASSQEFGEDYTF,TGCGCCAGCAGCCAAGAGTTCGGGGAGGACTACACCTTC
.,TRBV7-3,once,TRBJ2-3,CASSLTGDTQYF,TGTGCCAGCAGCTTAACGGGAGATACGCAGTATTTT
.,TRBV2,.,TRBJ1-5,CASSEGKAVEPQHF,TGTGCCAGCAGTGAGGGCAAGGCAGTGGAGCCCCAGCATTTT
.,TRBV19,.,TRBJ2-2,CASSQGLGELFF,TGTGCCAGTAGCCAGGGACTCGGGGAGCTGTTTTTT
.,TRBV20-1,.,TRBJ1-2,CSAKTGLDYGYTF,TGCAGTGCTAAGACGGGACTGGACTATGGCTACACCTTC
.,TRBV29-1,few,TRBJ2-7,CSVPWWPYEQYF,TGCAGCGTTCCCTGGTGGCCCTACGAGCAGTACTTC
.,TRBV13,many,TRBJ2-3,CASSLGTPDTQYF,TGTGCCAGCAGCCTTGGGACCCCAGATACGCAGTATTTT
.,TRBV10-1,once,TRBJ1-1,CASSEVLAGGNTEAFF,TGCGCCAGCAGTGAGGTCCTAGCGGGGGGGAACACTGAAGCTTTCTTT
.,TRBV6-2/TRBV6-3,few,TRBJ1-1,CASTNTQNTEAFF,TGTGCCAGCACCAATACACAGAACACTGAAGCTTTCTTT
.,TRBV6-5,.,TRBJ2-7,CASSYSGRYEQYF,TGTGCCAGCAGTTACTCGGGCCGATACGAGCAGTACTTC
TRBD1,TRBV7-9,.,TRBJ2-1,CASRYKIGDRYKRNEQFF,TGTGCCAGCAGATATAAAATCGGGGACAGGTACAAACGCAATGAGCAGTTCTTC
TRBD2,TRBV6-1,few,TRBJ2-7,CASSELAGPYEQYF,TGTGCCAGCAGTGAACTAGCGGGCCCCTACGAGCAGTACTTC
.,TRBV24-1,.,TRBJ1-1,CAASEGGPTNTEAFF,TGTGCCGCCAGTGAGGGCGGCCCGACGAACACTGAAGCTTTCTTT
.,TRBV5-6,.,TRBJ2-2,CASSSPRTTNTGELFF,TGTGCCAGCAGCTCCCCGAGGACAACGAACACCGGGGAGCTGTTTTTT
.,TRBV15,.,TRBJ1-6,CATRSTLSSYNSPLHF,TGTGCCACCAGATCAACACTGAGCTCCTATAATTCACCCCTCCACTTT
TRBD1,TRBV3-1,many,TRBJ1-4,CASSQPGQGSEKLFF,TGTGCCAGCAGCCAGCCGGGACAGGGGAGTGAAAAACTGTTTTTT
.,TRBV24-1,once,TRBJ2-2,CATSPQGCANTGELFF,TGTGCCACCAGTCCCCAGGGCTGTGCGAACACCGGGGAGCTGTTTTTT
.,TRBV20-1,.,TRBJ2-7,CSAASSPSYEQYF,TGCAGTGCTGCTAGCAGCCCTTCCTACGAGCAGTACTTC
.,TRBV15,medium-sized,TRBJ1-6,CATQGRGSYNSPLHF,TGTGCCACCCAGGGGAGGGGCTCCTATAATTCACCCCTCCACTTT
TRBD2,TRBV7-3,once,TRBJ2-7,CASSPGASGGYYEQYF,TGTGCCAGCAGTCCCGGGGCTAGCGGGGGGTACTACGAGCAGTACTTC
.,TRBV20-1,.,TRBJ1-1,CSARDLWGENTEAFF,TGCAGTGCTAGGGATCTTTGGGGGGAGAACACTGAAGCTTTCTTT
.,TRBV5-1,.,TRBJ2-2,CASSLGRELFF,TGCGCCAGCAGCTTGGGGCGGGAGCTGTTTTTT
.,TRBV7-9,many,TRBJ2-3,CASSLVQGWTDTQYF,TGTGCCAGCAGCTTAGTTCAGGGTTGGACAGATACGCAGTATTTT
.,TRBV12-5,many,TRBJ1-2,CASGFSGGGYGYTF,TGTGCTAGTGGTTTCAGCGGGGGAGGCTATGGCTACACCTTC
.,TRBV12-3/TRBV12-4,.,TRBJ2-6,CASSFSGANVLTF,TGTGCCAGCAGTTTTTCCGGGGCCAACGTCCTGACTTTC
.,TRBV9,once,TRBJ1-1,CASSFGGMNTEAFF,TGTGCCAGCAGCTTTGGGGGTATGAACACTGAAGCTTTCTTT
.,TRBV11-3,few,TRBJ2-3,CASRYTDTQYF,TGTGCCAGCAGATACACAGATACGCAGTATTTT
TRBD1,TRBV7-9,many,TRBJ1-4,CASSLVGQGNEKLFF,TGTGCCAGCAGCTTAGTGGGACAGGGAAATGAAAAACTGTTTTTT
.,TRBV20-1,many,TRBJ1-5,CSAILHGSDQPQHF,TGCAGTGCTATTCTACACGGAAGCGATCAGCCCCAGCATTTT
TRBD1,TRBV7-9,.,TRBJ2-1,CASTPSGTGGYEQFF,TGTGCCAGCACCCCGAGCGGAACAGGGGGCTATGAGCAGTTCTTC
.,TRBV10-3,.,TRBJ1-3,CAISGGTGNTIYF,TGTGCCATCAGTGGGGGTACAGGGAACACCATATATTTT
.,TRBV2,.,TRBJ2-2,CASSELFDTEELFF,TGTGCCAGCAGCGAACTTTTTGACACCGAGGAGCTGTTTTTT
TRBD1,TRBV28,.,TRBJ2-7,CASSTTGTGLVPVEQYF,TGTGCCAGCAGCACTACCGGGACAGGGCTAGTGCCGGTGGAGCAGTACTTC